This TCR beta chain comes out of a study of identical twins. TCRdb recomputed calls from the 5' RACE reads with MiXCR, one row per CDR3 protein. The data contain around 530,000 distinct CDR3 sequences, roughly 15% of them singletons. On this clonotype: The antigen is undetermined.

The study, taken as a whole, reports: Insertions ran lower in abundant cord blood beta clonotypes, though not in memory repertoires.

V was clipped by 1 base and J by 7 bases, with 10 bases between them. The CDR3 is 13 amino acids. Per germline, CDR1 MGHRA and CDR2 YSYEKL. The sample also formed part of further work on yellow fever vaccine responses in identical twins. As reported in that work: On the reported evidence, twins' vaccine T cell responses seemed partly convergent and partly personalized.

The chain combines TRBV4-1 with TRBJ2-5; no clear D gene. The clonotype was recovered from a woman aged 18 to 35 in good health. The specimen was CD4+ T cells sorted from blood. CDR3 amino acids: CASSQVKVGTQYF. The DNA for the CDR3 is TGCGCCAGCAGCCAAGTAAAGGTGGGGACCCAGTACTTC.